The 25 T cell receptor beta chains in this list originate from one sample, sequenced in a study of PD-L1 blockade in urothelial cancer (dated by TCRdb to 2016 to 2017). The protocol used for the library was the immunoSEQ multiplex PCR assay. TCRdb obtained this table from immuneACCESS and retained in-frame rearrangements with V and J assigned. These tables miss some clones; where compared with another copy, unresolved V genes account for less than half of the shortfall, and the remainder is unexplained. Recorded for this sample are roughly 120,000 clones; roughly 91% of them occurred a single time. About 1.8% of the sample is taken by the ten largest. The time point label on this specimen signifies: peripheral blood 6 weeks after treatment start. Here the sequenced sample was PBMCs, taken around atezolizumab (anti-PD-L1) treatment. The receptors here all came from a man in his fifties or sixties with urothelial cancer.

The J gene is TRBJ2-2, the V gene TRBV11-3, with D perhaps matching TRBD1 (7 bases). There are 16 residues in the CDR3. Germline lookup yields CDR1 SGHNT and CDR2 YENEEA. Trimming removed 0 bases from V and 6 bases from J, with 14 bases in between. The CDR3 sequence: CASSLDQGGEAGELFF. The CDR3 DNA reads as TGTGCCAGCAGCTTAGATCAGGGGGGAGAAGCCGGGGAGCTGTTTTTT.

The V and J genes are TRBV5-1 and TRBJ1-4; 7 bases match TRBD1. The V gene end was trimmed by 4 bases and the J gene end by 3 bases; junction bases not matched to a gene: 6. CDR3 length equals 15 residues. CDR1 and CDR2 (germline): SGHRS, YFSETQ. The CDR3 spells CASSPLTGANEKLFF. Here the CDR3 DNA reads TGCGCCAGCAGCCCGTTAACAGGGGCTAATGAAAAACTGTTTTTT.

CDR3 sequence reads: CASSIGSDRALAKNIQYF. The DNA of the CDR3 is TGTGCCAGTAGTATAGGATCCGACAGAGCCTTAGCCAAAAACATTCAGTACTTC. The rearrangement links TRBV19 to TRBJ2-4; TRBD1 might be the D (5 bases). CDR3 length equals 18 residues. CDR1 and CDR2 from the germline V gene are LNHDA and SQIVND (reference sequence). The germline V and J ends were trimmed by 1 base and 0 bases, with 16 bases remaining between them.

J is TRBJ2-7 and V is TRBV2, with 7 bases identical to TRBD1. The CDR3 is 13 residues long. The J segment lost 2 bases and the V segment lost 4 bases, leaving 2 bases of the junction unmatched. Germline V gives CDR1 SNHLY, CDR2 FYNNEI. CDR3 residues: CASSVGGAYEQYF. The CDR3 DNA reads TGTGCCAGCAGTGTAGGGGGCGCCTACGAGCAGTACTTC.

The CDR3 here is CASSISWTGRTDTQYF. CDR3 bases: TGTGCCAGTAGTATCAGCTGGACAGGGAGGACAGATACGCAGTATTTT. The rearrangement joins TRBV19 to TRBJ2-3; 8 bases are shared with TRBD1. Germline values: CDR1 LNHDA, CDR2 SQIVND (reference sequence). This CDR3 has 16 amino acids. V shed 3 bases, J shed 3 bases, and the junction held 8 bases outside the gene matches.

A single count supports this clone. The CDR3, as DNA: TGTGCCAGCAGCAAACTCGTTATTGTCGGGAGCACCTACGAGCAGTACTTC. Protein sequence: CASSKLVIVGSTYEQYF. The rearrangement joins TRBV7-8 to TRBJ2-7, with D maybe TRBD2 (6 bases). V was cut by 5 bases and J by 2 bases, with 22 bases left in between. The length of the CDR3 is 17 residues. Germline V gives CDR1 SGHVS, CDR2 FQNEAQ.

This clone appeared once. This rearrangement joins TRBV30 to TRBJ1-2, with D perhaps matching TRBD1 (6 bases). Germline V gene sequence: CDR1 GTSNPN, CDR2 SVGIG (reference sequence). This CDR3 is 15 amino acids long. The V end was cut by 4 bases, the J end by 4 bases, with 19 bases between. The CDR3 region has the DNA TGTGCCTGGAACCGGGGGGCAGCAACCGGCTATGGCTACACCTTC. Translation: CAWNRGAATGYGYTF. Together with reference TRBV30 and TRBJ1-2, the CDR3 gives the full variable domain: SQTIHQWPATLVQPVGSPLSLECTVEGTSNPNLYWYRQAAGRGLQLLFYSVGIGQISSEVPQNLSASRPQDRQFILSSKKLLLSDSGFYLCAWNRGAATGYGYTFGSGTRLTVV.

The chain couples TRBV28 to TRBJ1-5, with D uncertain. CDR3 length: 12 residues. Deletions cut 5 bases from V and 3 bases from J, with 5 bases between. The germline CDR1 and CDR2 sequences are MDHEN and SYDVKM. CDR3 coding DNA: TGTGCCAGCAGTCGTCTCAATCAGCCCCAGCATTTT. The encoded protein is CASSRLNQPQHF.

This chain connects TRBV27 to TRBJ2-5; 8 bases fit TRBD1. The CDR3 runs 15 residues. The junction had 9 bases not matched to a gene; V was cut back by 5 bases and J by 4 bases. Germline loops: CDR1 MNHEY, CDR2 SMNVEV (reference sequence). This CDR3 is CASSPQGARGETQYF. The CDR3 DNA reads TGTGCCAGCAGTCCCCAGGGGGCTAGGGGAGAGACCCAGTACTTC.

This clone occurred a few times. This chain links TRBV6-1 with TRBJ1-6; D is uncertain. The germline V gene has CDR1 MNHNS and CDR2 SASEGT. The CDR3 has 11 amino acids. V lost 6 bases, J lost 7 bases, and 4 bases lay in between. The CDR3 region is CASRENSPLHF. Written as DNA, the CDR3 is TGTGCCAGCAGAGAGAATTCACCCCTCCACTTT.

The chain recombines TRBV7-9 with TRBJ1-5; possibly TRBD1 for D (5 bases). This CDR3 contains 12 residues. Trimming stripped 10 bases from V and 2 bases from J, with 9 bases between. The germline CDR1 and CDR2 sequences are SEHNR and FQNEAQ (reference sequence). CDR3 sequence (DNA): TGTGCCATAGGGGAGGGCAATCAGCCCCAGCATTTT. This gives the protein CAIGEGNQPQHF.

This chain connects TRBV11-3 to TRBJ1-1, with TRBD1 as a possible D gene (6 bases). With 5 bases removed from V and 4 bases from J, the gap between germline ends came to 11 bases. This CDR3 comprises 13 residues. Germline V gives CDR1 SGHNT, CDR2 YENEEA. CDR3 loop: CASSHRESTEAFF. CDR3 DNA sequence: TGTGCCAGCAGCCACAGGGAATCCACTGAAGCTTTCTTT.

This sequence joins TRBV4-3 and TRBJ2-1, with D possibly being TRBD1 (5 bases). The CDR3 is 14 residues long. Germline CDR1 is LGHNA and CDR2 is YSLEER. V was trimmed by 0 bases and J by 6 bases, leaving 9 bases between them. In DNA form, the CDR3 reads TGCGCCAGCAGCCAAGAAGCAGGGTTCAATGAGCAGTTCTTC. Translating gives CASSQEAGFNEQFF.

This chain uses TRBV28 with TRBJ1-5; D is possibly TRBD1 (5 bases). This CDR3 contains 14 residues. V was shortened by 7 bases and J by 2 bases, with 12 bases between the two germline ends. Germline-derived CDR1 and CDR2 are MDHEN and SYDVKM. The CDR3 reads CASTRWGGNQPQHF. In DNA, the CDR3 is TGTGCCAGCACCCGTTGGGGGGGCAATCAGCCCCAGCATTTT.

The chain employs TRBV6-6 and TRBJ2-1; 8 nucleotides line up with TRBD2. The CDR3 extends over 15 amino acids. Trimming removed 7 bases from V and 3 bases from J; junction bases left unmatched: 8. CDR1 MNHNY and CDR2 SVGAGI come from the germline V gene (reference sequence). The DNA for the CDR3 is TGTGCCAGCACCATACGGGGGGGCGGCTACAATGAGCAGTTCTTC. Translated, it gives CASTIRGGGYNEQFF.

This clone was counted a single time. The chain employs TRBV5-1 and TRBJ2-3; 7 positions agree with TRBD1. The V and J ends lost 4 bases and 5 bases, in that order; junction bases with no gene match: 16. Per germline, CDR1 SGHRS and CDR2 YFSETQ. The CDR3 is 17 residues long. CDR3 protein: CASSPPNPQGWGDTQYF. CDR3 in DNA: TGCGCCAGCAGCCCCCCCAACCCACAGGGGTGGGGAGATACGCAGTATTTT.

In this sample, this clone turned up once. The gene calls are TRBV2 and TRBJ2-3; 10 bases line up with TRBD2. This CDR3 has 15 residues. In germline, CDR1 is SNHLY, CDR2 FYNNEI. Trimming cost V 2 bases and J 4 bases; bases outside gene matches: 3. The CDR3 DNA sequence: TGTGCCAGCAGTGAAAGGAGCGGGAGGGCAGATACGCAGTATTTT. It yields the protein CASSERSGRADTQYF.

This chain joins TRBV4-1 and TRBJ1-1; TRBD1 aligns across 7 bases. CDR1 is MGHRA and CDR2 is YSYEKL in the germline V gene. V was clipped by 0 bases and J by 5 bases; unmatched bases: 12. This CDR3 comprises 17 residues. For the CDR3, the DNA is TGCGCCAGCAGCCAAGATCGCACATACAGGGGAAGGACTGAAGCTTTCTTT. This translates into CASSQDRTYRGRTEAFF.

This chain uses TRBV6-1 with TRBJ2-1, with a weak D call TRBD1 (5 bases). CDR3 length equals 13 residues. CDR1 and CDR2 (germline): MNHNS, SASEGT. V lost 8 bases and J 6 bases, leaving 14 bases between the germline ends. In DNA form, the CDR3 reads TGTGCCAGCCACTTTGACAGCCCCAATGAGCAGTTCTTC. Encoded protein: CASHFDSPNEQFF.

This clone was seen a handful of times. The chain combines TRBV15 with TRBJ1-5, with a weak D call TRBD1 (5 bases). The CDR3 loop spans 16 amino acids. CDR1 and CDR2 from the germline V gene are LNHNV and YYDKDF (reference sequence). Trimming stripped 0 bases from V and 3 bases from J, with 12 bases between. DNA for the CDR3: TGTGCCACCAGCAGAGAGGCAGGGCCAAACAATCAGCCCCAGCATTTT. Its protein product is CATSREAGPNNQPQHF.

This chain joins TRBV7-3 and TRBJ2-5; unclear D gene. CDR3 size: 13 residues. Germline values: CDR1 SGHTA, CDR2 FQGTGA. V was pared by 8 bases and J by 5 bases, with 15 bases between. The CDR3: CASRRESYETQYF. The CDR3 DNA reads TGTGCCAGCCGGAGAGAGTCCTACGAGACCCAGTACTTC.

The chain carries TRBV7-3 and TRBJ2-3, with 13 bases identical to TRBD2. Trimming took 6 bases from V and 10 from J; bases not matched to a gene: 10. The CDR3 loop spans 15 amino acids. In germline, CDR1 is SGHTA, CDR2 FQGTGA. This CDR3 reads CASRRTSGGPDAQYF. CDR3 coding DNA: TGTGCCAGCAGAAGGACTAGCGGGGGACCCGATGCGCAGTATTTT.

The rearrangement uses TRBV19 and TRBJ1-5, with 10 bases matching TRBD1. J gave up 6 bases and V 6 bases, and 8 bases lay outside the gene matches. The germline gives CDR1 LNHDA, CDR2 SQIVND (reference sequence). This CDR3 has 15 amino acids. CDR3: CASRPGQGKGQPQHF. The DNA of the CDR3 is TGTGCCAGTAGACCGGGACAGGGGAAAGGTCAGCCCCAGCATTTT.

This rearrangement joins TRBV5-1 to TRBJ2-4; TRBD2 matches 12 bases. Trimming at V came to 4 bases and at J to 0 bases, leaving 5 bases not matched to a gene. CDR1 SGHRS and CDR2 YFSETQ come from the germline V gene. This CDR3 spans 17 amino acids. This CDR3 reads CASSLRTSGVAKNIQYF. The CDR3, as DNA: TGCGCCAGCAGCCTACGGACTAGCGGGGTAGCCAAAAACATTCAGTACTTC.

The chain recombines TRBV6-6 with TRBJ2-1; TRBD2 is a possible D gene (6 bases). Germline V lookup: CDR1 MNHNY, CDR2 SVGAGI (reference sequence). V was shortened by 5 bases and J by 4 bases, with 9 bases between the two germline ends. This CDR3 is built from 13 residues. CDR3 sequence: CASSPGTYNEQFF. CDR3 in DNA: TGTGCCAGCAGTCCGGGGACTTACAATGAGCAGTTCTTC.